One and the same sample provided the 18 T cell receptor beta chains below, sequenced in a study of blood T cell repertoires in COVID-19. The data were produced by immunoSEQ multiplex PCR, yet TCRdb's version contains in-frame clones alone and is incomplete. The profile shows roughly 440,000 clones, 88% of them singletons. The sequencing input was peripheral blood. The receptors come from a woman in her forties or fifties with COVID-19, enrolled during active disease.

V gene TRBV5-4 combines with J gene TRBJ2-7, with 8 bases identical to TRBD1. CDR3 length: 16 residues. From germline, CDR1 is SGHNT and CDR2 YYREEE (reference sequence). The trim removed 6 bases at V and 6 bases at J, leaving 17 bases unmatched. CDR3 bases: TGTGCCAGCACCTCTGGTATGGGACAGGCCCCCTTCGAGCAGTACTTC. It yields the protein CASTSGMGQAPFEQYF.

The rearrangement uses TRBV19 and TRBJ1-1; D not certain. The CDR3 has 13 amino acids. The V gene lost 5 bases and the J gene lost 3 bases, with 10 bases spanning the gap. Germline CDR1 is LNHDA and CDR2 is SQIVND (reference sequence). CDR3 loop: CASSGKGDTEAFF. In nucleotides, the CDR3 is TGTGCCAGTAGTGGAAAAGGAGACACTGAAGCTTTCTTT.

The chain is built from TRBV19 and TRBJ2-3; TRBD1 agrees at 10 bases. Germline CDR1 LNHDA, CDR2 SQIVND (reference sequence). This CDR3 spans 17 amino acids. V shed 0 bases, J shed 7 bases, and the junction held 10 bases outside the gene matches. CDR3 DNA sequence: TGTGCCAGTAGTATAGATATCTTCGGGACAGGGGTCCATACGCAGTATTTT. Its protein is CASSIDIFGTGVHTQYF.

The rearrangement joins TRBV27 to TRBJ1-4, with D unresolved. This CDR3 comprises 15 residues. CDR1 is MNHEY, CDR2 SMNVEV, per germline (reference sequence). Between the trimmed V and J ends, which lost 3 bases and 0 bases, there was a span of 8 bases. As DNA, the CDR3 is TGTGCCAGCAGTTTGTTATCGGCAACTAATGAAAAACTGTTTTTT. Protein: CASSLLSATNEKLFF.

On this clone itself: This CDR3 is also generated by other DNA sequences in the sample. This rearrangement joins TRBV24-1 to TRBJ2-1; TRBD2 is a possible D gene (6 bases). V shed 4 bases and J shed 0 bases, with 15 bases lying between them. Germline V gene sequence: CDR1 KGHDR, CDR2 SFDVKD. The CDR3 contains 17 residues. The CDR3: CATSDPGLPSSYNEQFF. The CDR3 DNA reads TGTGCCACCAGTGACCCGGGACTTCCGAGCTCCTACAATGAGCAGTTCTTC.

This chain joins TRBV5-1 and TRBJ1-1; D perhaps matches TRBD1 (6 bases). Trimming took 0 bases from V and 5 from J, leaving 11 bases between them. The CDR3 has 14 amino acids. From germline, CDR1 is SGHRS and CDR2 YFSETQ. The DNA for the CDR3 is TGCGCCAGCAGCTTGGAGGGGGATAGGACTGAAGCTTTCTTT. Translation: CASSLEGDRTEAFF.

This clone has a single count. The V call is TRBV10-1, the J call TRBJ2-3, with a possible D match to TRBD2 (6 bases). Between the trimmed V and J ends, which lost 0 bases and 5 bases, there was a span of 12 bases. The CDR3 is 15 amino acids. CDR1 is WNHNN, CDR2 SYGVQD, per germline (reference sequence). This chain's CDR3 is CASSESGGIIDTQYF. The CDR3 DNA reads as TGCGCCAGCAGTGAGTCGGGGGGAATCATAGATACGCAGTATTTT.

The chain has TRBV19 and TRBJ2-2, with TRBD2 matching 12 bases. The germline V gene has CDR1 LNHDA and CDR2 SQIVND (reference sequence). Trimming at V came to 5 bases and at J to 3 bases, leaving 7 bases not matched to a gene. This CDR3 has 17 amino acids. CDR3 loop: CASSPPSGGAHTGELFF. The DNA for the CDR3 is TGTGCCAGTAGTCCCCCTAGCGGGGGGGCCCACACCGGGGAGCTGTTTTTT.

J is TRBJ2-3 and V is TRBV6-5; 7 bases match TRBD2. With V trimmed by 5 bases and J by 6 bases, 11 bases remained unmatched. Germline V gene data show CDR1 as MNHEY and CDR2 as SVGAGI. The CDR3 is 15 amino acids. CDR3 in DNA: TGTGCCAGCAGTCCTAGGGGACTACCTACGGATACGCAGTATTTT. Its translation: CASSPRGLPTDTQYF.

The chain carries TRBV19 and TRBJ1-5; D gene ambiguous. V was cut by 3 bases and J by 7 bases, with 10 bases left in between. CDR1 and CDR2 from the germline V gene are LNHDA and SQIVND (reference sequence). The CDR3 loop spans 13 amino acids. In DNA form, the CDR3 reads TGTGCCAGTAGTATGGCCGTGGGCCAGCCCCAGCATTTT. Residues: CASSMAVGQPQHF. The full variable domain, with the rest looked up from reference TRBV19 and TRBJ1-5, is DGGITQSPKYLFRKEGQNVTLSCEQNLNHDAMYWYRQDPGQGLRLIYYSQIVNDFQKGDIAEGYSVSREKKESFPLTVTSAQKNPTAFYLCASSMAVGQPQHFGDGTRLSIL.

V and J are TRBV16 and TRBJ1-4, with 7 nucleotides matching TRBD1. This CDR3 has 16 amino acids. Germline CDR1 and CDR2: KGHSY and FQNENV. The ends lost 0 bases at V and 6 bases at J; junction bases unmatched: 7. CDR3 sequence (DNA): TGTGCCAGCAGCCAATCCCGCCCAGGGGGTCATGAAAAACTGTTTTTT. Protein: CASSQSRPGGHEKLFF.

J is TRBJ1-2 and V is TRBV29-1; 7 bases map to TRBD1. There are 16 residues in the CDR3. The trim removed 6 bases at V and 0 bases at J, leaving 13 bases unmatched. CDR1 is SQVTM, CDR2 ANQGSEA, per germline. DNA of the CDR3: TGCAGCGTCGCATCATCCGGGACAGACACTAACTATGGCTACACCTTC. Amino acid sequence: CSVASSGTDTNYGYTF.

V usage is TRBV5-4 and J usage is TRBJ2-3; D uncertain. Germline V lookup: CDR1 SGHNT, CDR2 YYREEE (reference sequence). This CDR3 region has 13 residues. Trimming left V 2 bases short and J 4 bases short, with 8 bases between. The CDR3 region is CASSLERADTQYF. The CDR3 nucleotides read TGTGCCAGCAGCTTAGAACGGGCAGATACGCAGTATTTT. The full variable domain, with the rest looked up from reference TRBV5-4 and TRBJ2-3, is ETGVTQSPTHLIKTRGQQVTLRCSSQSGHNTVSWYQQALGQGPQFIFQYYREEENGRGNFPPRFSGLQFPNYSSELNVNALELDDSALYLCASSLERADTQYFGPGTRLTVL.

The chain employs TRBV29-1 and TRBJ1-4; 8 bases are a match to TRBD1. The CDR3 is made up of 15 amino acids. Germline CDR1 reads SQVTM; CDR2 reads ANQGSEA. Trimming at V came to 0 bases and at J to 7 bases, leaving 7 bases not matched to a gene. CDR3 loop: CSVEDPRGPGEKLFF. DNA of the CDR3: TGCAGCGTTGAAGATCCCAGGGGGCCTGGTGAAAAACTGTTTTTT.

This clone showed up just a few times. This chain connects TRBV7-2 to TRBJ1-5; 7 bases fit TRBD1. From germline, CDR1 is SGHTA and CDR2 FQGNSA. This CDR3 contains 16 residues. Trimming at V came to 3 bases and at J to 7 bases, leaving 12 bases not matched to a gene. CDR3 sequence: CASSFVGRGFGQPQHF. In DNA form, the CDR3 reads TGTGCCAGCAGCTTCGTTGGCAGGGGGTTCGGGCAGCCCCAGCATTTT.

CDR3 coding DNA: TGTGCCTGGAGTCCGCGGCCCGGCTCTGGAAACACCATATATTTT. Protein product: CAWSPRPGSGNTIYF. The rearrangement links TRBV30 to TRBJ1-3; no clear D. The germline gives CDR1 GTSNPN, CDR2 SVGIG (reference sequence). CDR3 length: 15 amino acids. V was cut by 2 bases and J by 0 bases, with 11 bases left in between.

This chain uses TRBV7-9 with TRBJ1-2; 7 nucleotides line up with TRBD1. V shed 6 bases and J 0 bases; nucleotides not matched to a gene: 7. This CDR3 is 15 amino acids long. CDR1 is SEHNR, CDR2 FQNEAQ, per germline (reference sequence). The CDR3 bases are TGTGCCAGCAGACGACAGGGCGCTACTAACTATGGCTACACCTTC. Its protein product is CASRRQGATNYGYTF.

The chain joins TRBV9 to TRBJ2-1; TRBD1 aligns across 11 bases. The CDR3 totals 15 residues. Germline V CDR1 and CDR2: SGDLS, YYNGEE. Trimming removed 2 bases from V and 7 bases from J; junction bases left unmatched: 5. Here the CDR3 reads CASSVPGQGGNEQFF. In nucleotides, the CDR3 is TGTGCCAGCAGCGTCCCGGGACAGGGGGGGAATGAGCAGTTCTTC.